Given below is one T cell receptor beta chain in context. V lost 5 bases to trimming and J lost 10 bases, with 18 bases between them. The CDR3 runs 15 residues. Germline CDR1 SGHVS, CDR2 FNYEAQ. Original handling: Nucleated cell number was recorded as an estimate derived from reference gene primer amplification. TCRdb's copy holds only in-frame clones and misses some; the assay was immunoSEQ multiplex PCR. Clone size and V and J calls were adopted from that table, with D and trimming inferred from the DNA. The data hold 95,000 to 130,000 clones, with about 80% observed a single time. These data come from a study of blood T cell repertoires in COVID-19. Study-level background: The United States, Italy and Spain were the sources of the acute and convalescent COVID-19 samples. In each case, the material was cDNA or gDNA derived from T cells, B-cell-depleted T cells, or PBMCs.

The sequence was obtained from a man in his 70s with active or convalescent COVID-19. Sequencing was performed on peripheral blood. The chain recombines TRBV7-6 with TRBJ1-6; no reliable D call. The CDR3 is CASSARPGEGSPLHF. CDR3 DNA sequence: TGTGCCAGCAGCGCAAGACCCGGGGAAGGGTCACCCCTCCACTTT.